Shown below are 24 T cell receptor beta chains from a single sample sequenced in a study of tumor and adjacent non-tumor tissue in lung cancer. The library came from three nested PCR rounds adapted from ARM-PCR protocols. MiXCR, applied by TCRdb to the multiplex PCR reads, yields one record per CDR3 protein. Here the sample spans about 98,000 distinct CDR3 sequences, 75% to 85% being singletons. No cell sorting was done before RNA was extracted from the tissue. More than 3 cm separated this lung sample from the edge of the tumor. Sequencing used distant non-tumor lung tissue. The receptors were gathered from a man in his sixties with small cell lung cancer.

The chain is built from TRBV11-3 and TRBJ1-6; 9 nucleotides align to TRBD1. With V trimmed by 5 bases and J by 7 bases, 21 bases remained unmatched. The length of the CDR3 is 20 residues. From germline, CDR1 is SGHNT and CDR2 YENEEA. The CDR3 here is CASSQHRDRVSARTNSPLHF. The CDR3 DNA follows: TGTGCCAGCAGCCAACACCGGGACAGGGTCTCCGCTCGAACAAATTCACCCCTCCACTTT. Full variable domain (missing parts from reference TRBV11-3 and TRBJ1-6): EAGVVQSPRYKIIEKKQPVAFWCNPISGHNTLYWYLQNLGQGPELLIRYENEEAVDDSQLPKDRFSAERLKGVDSTLKIQPAELGDSAVYLCASSQHRDRVSARTNSPLHFGNGTRLTVT.

As regards this clonotype: One junction end disagrees with the germline gene, perhaps due to a read error. The genes are TRBV13 and TRBJ1-6; D not certain. Germline V gene lookup returns CDR1 PRHDT and CDR2 FYEKMQ (reference sequence). This CDR3 has 17 residues. The CDR3 loop reads CTSSQNDGSSYNSPLQF. The CDR3 DNA sequence: TGTACGAGCAGCCAAAACGACGGAAGCTCCTATAATTCACCCCTCCAATTT. The variable domain in full, with the rest retrieved from reference TRBV13 and TRBJ1-6, is AAGVIQSPRHLIKEKRETATLKCYPIPRHDTVYWYQQGPGQDPQFLISFYEKMQSDKGSIPDRFSAQQFSDYHSELNMSSLELGDSALYFCTSSQNDGSSYNSPLQFGNGTRLTVT.

On this clonotype itself: The junction differs from germline at one of its ends, possibly a read error. This chain joins TRBV4-2 and TRBJ1-6; TRBD1 might be the D (5 bases). The germline V gene has CDR1 LGHNA and CDR2 YNFKEQ. This CDR3 comprises 15 residues. The CDR3 protein is CASSRDLRGGSPLHF. Here the CDR3 DNA reads TGTGCCAGTAGCCGAGATTTAAGGGGCGGTTCACCCCTCCACTTT.

Of note for this clonotype: Germline and junction disagree at one end, which may indicate a read error. The chain couples TRBV10-2 to TRBJ1-1, with 9 bases aligning to TRBD1. The CDR3 has 14 residues. CDR1 is WSHSY and CDR2 is SAAADI in the germline V gene. Written as DNA, the CDR3 is TGCGCCATCAGGGACAGGGAGGGGAACACTGAAACTTTCTTT. This sequence encodes CAIRDREGNTETFF.

This clonotype was observed at least ten times. V usage is TRBV2 and J usage is TRBJ1-2; the D gene is possibly TRBD1 (6 bases). The V end lost 5 bases, the J end lost 7 bases, and 14 bases lay between the germline ends. Germline CDR1 reads SNHLY; CDR2 reads FYNNEI. CDR3 length: 13 residues. The CDR3: CASSTAGGFGYTF. Written as DNA, the CDR3 is TGTGCCAGCAGTACCGCTGGGGGCTTTGGCTACACCTTC.

Worth noting for this clonotype: One end of the junction varies from germline; a read error may be responsible. V gene TRBV28 combines with J gene TRBJ1-6; the match to TRBD1 covers 10 bases. Looked up from germline, CDR1 is MDHEN and CDR2 is SYDVKM. This CDR3 spans 14 amino acids. The CDR3 sequence: CASSRTGGDSPLHF. The CDR3, as DNA: TGTGCCAGCAGCAGGACAGGGGGTGATTCGCCCCTCCACTTT.

This clonotype has a handful of counts. This chain uses TRBV6-5 with TRBJ2-7, with 7 bases fitting TRBD1. Germline V CDR1 and CDR2: MNHEY, SVGAGI. The CDR3 has 11 residues. The CDR3 nucleotides read TGTGTCAGCAGCAGGGGGTACGAGCACTACGTC. Its translation: CVSSRGYEHYV.

As concerns this clonotype: Being one base from a much bigger clone, this may be a read error. The chain carries TRBV20-1 and TRBJ1-2, with D possibly being TRBD1 (5 bases). Per the germline V gene, CDR1 is DFQATT and CDR2 is SNEGSKA (reference sequence). The CDR3 totals 14 residues. CDR3 region: CSAKVQGDSYDYTF. Here the CDR3 DNA reads TGCAGTGCTAAGGTCCAGGGTGATAGCTATGACTACACCTTC.

The chain uses TRBV4-1 and TRBJ2-2; D is ambiguous. CDR1 is MGHRA and CDR2 is YSYEKL in the germline V gene. This CDR3 is built from 15 residues. V shed 1 base and J shed 2 bases, with 8 bases lying between them. The CDR3 bases are TGCGCCAGCAGCCAAGCGATGATAAACACCGGGGAGCTGTTTTTT. Encoded protein: CASSQAMINTGELFF.

The J gene is TRBJ2-2, the V gene TRBV4-2; maybe TRBD2 (5 bases). Germline V gives CDR1 LGHNA, CDR2 YNFKEQ. The CDR3 length is 16 residues. The germline V and J ends were trimmed by 7 bases and 3 bases, with 18 bases remaining between them. CDR3 loop: CASNQDLRADTGELFF. For the CDR3, the DNA is TGTGCCAGCAATCAGGATCTGAGGGCCGACACCGGGGAGCTGTTTTTT.

On this clonotype itself: A much larger clone is a single base away; this may be a read error. V gene TRBV30 combines with J gene TRBJ1-5, with 7 positions matching TRBD1. Germline trimming cut 3 bases from V and 6 bases from J; bases unmatched to any gene: 5. The CDR3 sequence is 13 residues long. Per the germline V gene, CDR1 is GTSNPN and CDR2 is SVGIG (reference sequence). The CDR3 here is CAWRGQEVQPQHF. For the CDR3, the DNA is TGTGCCTGGAGAGGACAGGAGGTTCAGCCCCAGCATTTT.

V gene TRBV11-3 combines with J gene TRBJ2-3; no clear D gene. The CDR3 loop spans 12 amino acids. Deletions cut 5 bases from V and 2 bases from J, with 5 bases between. CDR1 is SGHNT, CDR2 YENEEA, per germline. The CDR3 DNA reads TGTGCCAGCAGCCCCACCACAGATACGCAGTATTTT. This sequence encodes CASSPTTDTQYF. The full variable domain, its missing parts supplied by reference TRBV11-3 and TRBJ2-3, is EAGVVQSPRYKIIEKKQPVAFWCNPISGHNTLYWYLQNLGQGPELLIRYENEEAVDDSQLPKDRFSAERLKGVDSTLKIQPAELGDSAVYLCASSPTTDTQYFGPGTRLTVL.

Comment on this clonotype: In this CDR3 the conserved last residue, phenylalanine or tryptophan, is missing, so a read error is likely. The chain is built from TRBV29-1 and TRBJ2-1, with 7 bases identical to TRBD2. The CDR3 is 14 amino acids. Germline values: CDR1 SQVTM, CDR2 ANQGSEA. V dropped 8 bases and J dropped 9; count of bases not matched to a gene: 16. The CDR3 region is CSISGGEAVREQFI. CDR3 coding DNA: TGCAGCATCTCTGGGGGGGAGGCGGTACGTGAGCAGTTCATA.

The V call is TRBV7-9, the J call TRBJ2-3; possible D gene TRBD1, 5 bases. The CDR3 loop spans 15 amino acids. Per germline, CDR1 SEHNR and CDR2 FQNEAQ (reference sequence). Between the trimmed V and J ends, which lost 2 bases and 7 bases, there was a span of 16 bases. The chain's CDR3 is CASSLLRTHINTQYF. CDR3 sequence (DNA): TGTGCCAGCAGCTTACTGCGGACACACATAAATACGCAGTATTTT.

With respect to this clonotype: The junction does not match germline at one end; this may be a read error. The rearrangement links TRBV5-5 to TRBJ2-7, with 15 bases identical to TRBD2. Germline CDR1 reads SGHKS; CDR2 reads YYEKEE (reference sequence). CDR3 length equals 15 residues. This chain's CDR3 is CASSYGTSGRSERYF. The CDR3 bases are TGTGCAAGCAGCTACGGGACTAGCGGGAGGAGCGAGCGGTACTTC.

Concerning this clonotype itself: An end of the junction does not agree with germline; a read error may underlie this. Here the CDR3 reads CASSSQVVAGEEETKYF. Written as DNA, the CDR3 is TGTGCCAGCAGTTCCCAGGTGGTAGCGGGGGAGGAGGAGACCAAGTACTTC. The chain uses TRBV28 and TRBJ2-5; 9 bases are shared with TRBD2. Looked up from germline, CDR1 is MDHEN and CDR2 is SYDVKM. The CDR3 has 17 amino acids.

Comments on this clonotype: A junction boundary mismatches the germline segment, possibly from a read error. The CDR3 protein is CASRTGTGAYEQNF. The CDR3 coding sequence is TGTGCCAGCAGAACCGGGACAGGAGCCTACGAGCAGAACTTC. V usage is TRBV28 and J usage is TRBJ2-7; 8 positions agree with TRBD1. CDR1 is MDHEN and CDR2 is SYDVKM in the germline V gene. The CDR3 loop spans 14 amino acids.

To note about this clonotype: This may arise from a read error, as a much more abundant clone is one base away. V gene TRBV6-5 combines with J gene TRBJ2-5, with 7 bases identical to TRBD2. This CDR3 contains 14 residues. Trimming cost V 5 bases and J 9 bases; bases outside gene matches: 12. Germline CDR1 and CDR2: MNHEY and SVGAGI. CDR3 sequence (DNA): TGTGCCAGCAGTGATACCGGGCCCGCGGGGGCCCAGTACTTC. It translates to CASSDTGPAGAQYF.

Of note for this clonotype: One junction end does not reproduce the germline sequence, and a read error may be involved. V and J are TRBV5-5 and TRBJ1-1; a possible D gene is TRBD1 (5 bases). Germline CDR1 is SGHKS and CDR2 is YYEKEE (reference sequence). The CDR3 is 13 residues long. CDR3 nucleotides: TGTGTTAGCAGCTTGGTGGGGACCACTGAAGCCTTCTTT. It translates to CVSSLVGTTEAFF.

Concerning this clonotype: The junction does not match germline at one end; this may be a read error. The chain employs TRBV11-2 and TRBJ2-5, with D hard to call. There are 12 residues in the CDR3. Germline values: CDR1 SGHAT, CDR2 FQNNGV. The CDR3 spells CANSLGMETQYF. CDR3 DNA sequence: TGTGCCAACAGCTTAGGGATGGAGACTCAGTACTTC.

About this clonotype itself: A read error may produce the germline difference seen at one junction end. The genes are TRBV6-6 and TRBJ2-7; no reliable D call. Germline lookup yields CDR1 MNHNY and CDR2 SVGAGI (reference sequence). This CDR3 has 15 amino acids. The CDR3 DNA follows: TGTGCCAGCCACGGGTCCCCTGGCGGAACCTACGATCAGTACTTC. It specifies CASHGSPGGTYDQYF.

Concerning this clonotype itself: Since no conserved phenylalanine or tryptophan closes the CDR3, a read error is the likely cause. The gene calls are TRBV6-1 and TRBJ2-7; maybe TRBD2 (6 bases). The CDR3 runs to 14 residues. The germline V gene encodes CDR1 MNHNS and CDR2 SASEGT. Trimming shortened V by 6 bases and J by 2 bases, and 14 bases separated the two germline ends. The DNA for the CDR3 is TGTGCCAGCAGGCGAGGGACTGGGACCTACGAGCAGTACCTC. Translated: CASRRGTGTYEQYL.

In its sample, this clonotype was seen once. The J gene is TRBJ1-4, the V gene TRBV11-3; D gene unclear. Germline CDR1 is SGHNT and CDR2 is YENEEA. The CDR3 spans 15 residues. Deletions cut 9 bases from V and 7 bases from J, with 21 bases between. The CDR3 reads CARVSKAQRREKLFF. The DNA of the CDR3 is TGTGCCAGAGTATCTAAAGCACAGAGGCGTGAAAAACTGTTTTTT.

A remark on this clonotype: Germline and junction disagree at one end, which may indicate a read error. V is TRBV9 and J is TRBJ2-1; D might be TRBD2 (6 bases). Germline values: CDR1 SGDLS, CDR2 YYNGEE. The CDR3 length is 15 residues. CDR3 DNA: TGTACCAGCAGCGTAGTGGGGTCGGGGGACAATGAGCAGTTCTTC. Residues: CTSSVVGSGDNEQFF.